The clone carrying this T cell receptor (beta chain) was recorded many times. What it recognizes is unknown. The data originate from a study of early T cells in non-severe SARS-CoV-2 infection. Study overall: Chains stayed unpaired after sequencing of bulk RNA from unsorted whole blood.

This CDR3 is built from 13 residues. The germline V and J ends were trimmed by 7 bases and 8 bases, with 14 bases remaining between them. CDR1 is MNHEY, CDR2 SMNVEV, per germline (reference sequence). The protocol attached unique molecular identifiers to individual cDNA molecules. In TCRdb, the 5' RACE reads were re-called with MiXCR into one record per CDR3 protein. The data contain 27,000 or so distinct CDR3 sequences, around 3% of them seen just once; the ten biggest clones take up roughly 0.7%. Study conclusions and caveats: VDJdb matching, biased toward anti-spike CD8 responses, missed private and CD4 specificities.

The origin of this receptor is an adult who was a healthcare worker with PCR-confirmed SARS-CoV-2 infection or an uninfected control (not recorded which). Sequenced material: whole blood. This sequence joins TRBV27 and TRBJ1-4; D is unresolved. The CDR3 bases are TGTGCCAGCAAAGTACAAGGGCGAGAAAAACTGTTTTTT. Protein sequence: CASKVQGREKLFF.